This TCR beta chain comes out of a study of OX40 agonist ivuxolimab in advanced cancers. Study results and limitations: It was also the case that some nonresponders had low normalized T-cell clonal expansion. By week 6 at 0.1 to 3.0 mg/kg, blood CD4+ and CD8+ T cells had expanded clonally.

This clone has a handful of counts. Its antigen is as yet unknown. Sequencing used immunoSEQ multiplex PCR; TCRdb keeps in-frame clones, though not all of them. The sample shows about 85,000 clones, approximately 83% of them seen only once. Baseline was the first blood sampling point, followed by cycle 4 day 1 and cycle 7 day 1. The CDR3 has 16 residues. Trimming removed 0 bases from V and 5 bases from J; junction bases left unmatched: 7. The V gene's germline CDR1 is SGHRS and CDR2 YFSETQ. Material: CD4+ or CD8+ T cells sorted from blood, obtained in a trial of the OX40 agonist ivuxolimab. This chain joins TRBV5-1 and TRBJ2-5, with 10 positions matching TRBD2. The TCR comes from an adult with an advanced solid tumor such as melanoma, head and neck, liver or kidney cancer. The CDR3 sequence is CASSLEQAGGPETQYF. DNA of the CDR3: TGCGCCAGCAGCTTGGAGCAAGCGGGGGGGCCGGAGACCCAGTACTTC.